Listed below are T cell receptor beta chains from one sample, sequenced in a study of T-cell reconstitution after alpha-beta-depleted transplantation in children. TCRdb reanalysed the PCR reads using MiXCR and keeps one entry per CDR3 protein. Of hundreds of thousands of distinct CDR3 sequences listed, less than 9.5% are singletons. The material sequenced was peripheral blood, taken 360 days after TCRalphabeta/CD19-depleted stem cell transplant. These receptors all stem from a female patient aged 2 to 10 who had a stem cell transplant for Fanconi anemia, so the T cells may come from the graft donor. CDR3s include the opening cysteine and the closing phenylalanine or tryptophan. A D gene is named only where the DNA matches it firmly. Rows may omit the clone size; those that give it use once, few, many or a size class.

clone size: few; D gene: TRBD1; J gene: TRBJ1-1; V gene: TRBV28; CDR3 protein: CASSPTGQWMNTEAFF; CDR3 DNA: TGTGCCAGCAGTCCGACGGGACAGTGGATGAACACTGAAGCTTTCTTT
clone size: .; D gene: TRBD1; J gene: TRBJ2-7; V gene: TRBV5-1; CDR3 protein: CASSLWGTGELHEQYF; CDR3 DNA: TGCGCCAGCAGCTTGTGGGGGACAGGGGAGCTCCACGAGCAGTACTTC
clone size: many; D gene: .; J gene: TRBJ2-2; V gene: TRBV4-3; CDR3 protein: CASSQAKSLWGGELFF; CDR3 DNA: TGCGCCAGCAGCCAAGCAAAGTCCCTGTGGGGTGGGGAGCTGTTTTTT
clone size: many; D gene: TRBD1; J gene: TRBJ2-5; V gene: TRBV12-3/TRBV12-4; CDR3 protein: CASSFGTTGRYF; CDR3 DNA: TGTGCCAGCAGTTTCGGGACGACAGGGAGGTACTTC
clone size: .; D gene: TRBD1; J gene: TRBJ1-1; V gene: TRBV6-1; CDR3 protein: CASSTPQGVVTEAFF; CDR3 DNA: TGTGCCAGCAGTACACCGCAGGGGGTGGTTACTGAAGCTTTCTTT
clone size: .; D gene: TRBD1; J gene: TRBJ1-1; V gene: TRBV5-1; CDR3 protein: CASSLIPRDRAAEAFF; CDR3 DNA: TGCGCCAGCAGCTTGATACCGAGGGACAGGGCCGCTGAAGCTTTCTTT
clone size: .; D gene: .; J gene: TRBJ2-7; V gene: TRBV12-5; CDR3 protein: CASGLVPRVKSYEQYF; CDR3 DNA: TGTGCTAGTGGTTTGGTACCTCGGGTGAAATCCTACGAGCAGTACTTC
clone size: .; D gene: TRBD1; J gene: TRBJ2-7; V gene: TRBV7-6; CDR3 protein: CASSLGAGGEQYF; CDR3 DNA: TGTGCCAGCAGCTTAGGAGCAGGGGGCGAGCAGTACTTC
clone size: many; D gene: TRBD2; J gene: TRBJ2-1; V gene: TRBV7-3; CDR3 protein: CASSPHFGTSEYNEQFF; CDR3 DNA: TGTGCCAGCAGCCCCCACTTCGGGACTAGCGAGTACAATGAGCAGTTCTTC
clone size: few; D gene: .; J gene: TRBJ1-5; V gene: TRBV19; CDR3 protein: CASSISHLSNQPQHF; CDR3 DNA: TGTGCCAGTAGTATCTCCCACCTTAGCAATCAGCCCCAGCATTTT
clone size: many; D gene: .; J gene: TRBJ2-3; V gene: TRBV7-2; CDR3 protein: CASSLYRPSTDTQYF; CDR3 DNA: TGTGCCAGCAGCTTGTACCGACCGAGCACAGATACGCAGTATTTT
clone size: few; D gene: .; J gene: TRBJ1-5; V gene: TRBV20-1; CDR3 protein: CSAVQHSNQPQHF; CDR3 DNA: TGCAGTGCTGTACAGCATAGCAATCAGCCCCAGCATTTT
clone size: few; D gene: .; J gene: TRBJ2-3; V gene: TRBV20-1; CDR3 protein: CSARYSGADTQYF; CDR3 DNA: TGCAGTGCTAGGTACAGCGGCGCAGATACGCAGTATTTT
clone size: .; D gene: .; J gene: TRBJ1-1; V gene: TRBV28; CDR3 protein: CASSFIPRGSSAFF; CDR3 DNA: TGTGCCAGCAGTTTTATTCCCCGCGGGTCCTCGGCTTTCTTT
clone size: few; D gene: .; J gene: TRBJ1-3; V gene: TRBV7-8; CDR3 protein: CASSPVEGSYSGNTIYF; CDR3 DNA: TGTGCCAGCAGCCCTGTAGAGGGAAGTTACTCTGGAAACACCATATATTTT
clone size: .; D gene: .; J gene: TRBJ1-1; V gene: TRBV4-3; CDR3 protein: CANSQEGRGDTEAFF; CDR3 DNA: TGCGCCAACAGCCAAGAAGGTCGGGGGGACACTGAAGCTTTCTTT
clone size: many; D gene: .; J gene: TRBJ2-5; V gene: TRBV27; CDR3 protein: CASSYMDRQETQYF; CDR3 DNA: TGTGCCAGCAGTTACATGGACAGACAAGAGACCCAGTACTTC
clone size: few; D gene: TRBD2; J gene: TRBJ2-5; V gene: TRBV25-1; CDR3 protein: CASTGGRPRRETQYF; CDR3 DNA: TGTGCCAGCACGGGAGGCAGGCCGAGGCGAGAGACCCAGTACTTC
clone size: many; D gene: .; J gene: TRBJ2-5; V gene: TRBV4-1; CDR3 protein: CASSQERTIQTTQYF; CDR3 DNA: TGCGCCAGCAGCCAAGAGAGGACTATCCAAACGACCCAGTACTTC
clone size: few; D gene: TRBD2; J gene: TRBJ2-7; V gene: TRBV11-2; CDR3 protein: CASSSEGTSGGPPFTYEQYF; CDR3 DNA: TGTGCCAGCAGCTCAGAAGGGACTAGCGGGGGGCCTCCATTTACCTACGAGCAGTACTTC